The present TCR beta chain was sequenced within a study of blood T cell repertoires in COVID-19. The wider study: Sources were T cells, B-cell-depleted T cells, or PBMCs; the material itself was cDNA or gDNA.

As handled by the study authors: Amplified reference gene primers provided the basis for estimating nucleated cell counts. Here immunoSEQ multiplex PCR was the method, and the copy in TCRdb shows in-frame clones only, minus some. V, J and clone size were drawn from that table, and D and trimming were deduced from the DNA. Among about 70,000 clones listed, around 86% were seen once. CDR1 LGHNA and CDR2 YSLEER come from the germline V gene. Trimming removed 0 bases at V and 5 bases at J, with 8 bases between. The CDR3 has 13 amino acids. Sequenced: peripheral blood. The sequence came from a woman between 18 and 30 years old with acute or convalescent COVID-19. The J gene is TRBJ2-7, the V gene TRBV4-3, with D unresolved. Written as DNA, the CDR3 is TGCGCCAGCAGCCAAGACAGTTCCGACGAGCAGTACTTC. This codes for CASSQDSSDEQYF.